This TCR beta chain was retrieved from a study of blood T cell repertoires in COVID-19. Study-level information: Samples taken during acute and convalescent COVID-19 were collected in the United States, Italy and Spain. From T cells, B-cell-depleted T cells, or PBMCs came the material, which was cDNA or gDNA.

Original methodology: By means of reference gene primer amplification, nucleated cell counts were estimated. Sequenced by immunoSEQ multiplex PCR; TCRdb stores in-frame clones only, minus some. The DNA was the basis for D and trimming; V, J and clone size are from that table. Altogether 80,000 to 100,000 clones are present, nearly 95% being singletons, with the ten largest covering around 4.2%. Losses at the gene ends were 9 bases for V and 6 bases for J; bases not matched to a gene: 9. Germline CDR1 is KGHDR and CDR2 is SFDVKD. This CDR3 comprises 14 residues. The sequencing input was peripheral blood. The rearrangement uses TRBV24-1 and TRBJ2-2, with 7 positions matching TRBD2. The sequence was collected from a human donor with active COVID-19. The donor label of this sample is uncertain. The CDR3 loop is CATHAAREAGELFF. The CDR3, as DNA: TGTGCCACCCACGCGGCTCGGGAGGCCGGGGAGCTGTTTTTT.